Listed below are T cell receptor beta chains from one sample, sequenced in a study of persistence of HIV-infected CD4 T cells. Clones were read by immunoSEQ multiplex PCR, and TCRdb kept only the in-frame ones, dropping some. Altogether several thousand clones are present, around two thirds being singletons, with the ten largest covering approximately 39%. These TCRs are of unknown antigen specificity. Here the sequenced sample was CD4+ T cells sorted from PBMCs after roughly 17-hour stimulation, taken from a patient who received antiretroviral therapy. Receptors were obtained from an adult man with HIV who was CMV-seropositive. The CDR3 runs from the conserved cysteine through the conserved F or W. The order of the fields is clone size, D gene, V gene, J gene, CDR3 DNA, CDR3 protein. A D gene is named only where the DNA matches it firmly. Clone size is not always given. Where it is, it says once, few, many or a class for expanded clones.

>few|.|TRBV15|TRBJ2-7
TGTGCCACCAGCAGAGGTTGGGGACTCCCGACCTACGAGCAGTACTTC
CATSRGWGLPTYEQYF
>.|.|TRBV20-1|TRBJ2-3
TGCAGTGCTAGTAGGAGGGCCTCAGATACGCAGTATTTT
CSASRRASDTQYF
>.|.|TRBV18|TRBJ2-5
TGTGCCAGCTCACCCCTCGGAGAGACCCAGTACTTC
CASSPLGETQYF
>.|TRBD1|TRBV6-5|TRBJ1-1
TGTGCCAGCAGAGTACAACAGGGGGCGGTGACTGAAGCTTTCTTT
CASRVQQGAVTEAFF
>.|.|TRBV30|TRBJ2-2
TGTGCCTGGGTCACCCCGGGGGAGCTGTTTTTT
CAWVTPGELFF
>once|TRBD1|TRBV6-6|TRBJ2-7
TGTGCCAGCAGTTACTCAGGGGGCCCCCTTGAAAAGCTGTACTTC
CASSYSGGPLEKLYF
>.|.|TRBV5-6|TRBJ2-3
TGTGCCAGCAGCCTGCCGGGGCCCACAGATACGCAGTATTTT
CASSLPGPTDTQYF
>.|TRBD2|TRBV14|TRBJ2-1
TGTGCCAGCAGCCCCTATAGCGGGGGGTACAATGAGCAGTTCTTC
CASSPYSGGYNEQFF
>.|.|TRBV6-6|TRBJ2-2
TGTGCCAGCAGTGAGACTAGAGCAAACACCGGGGAGCTGTTTTTT
CASSETRANTGELFF
>.|TRBD1|TRBV7-3|TRBJ1-1
TGTGCCAGCAGCTCCCAGGGGGCGACTGAAGCTTTCTTT
CASSSQGATEAFF
>.|TRBD2|TRBV19|TRBJ2-3
TGTGCCAGTATGGGACTACGGGATACGCAGTATTTT
CASMGLRDTQYF
>.|.|TRBV20-1|TRBJ2-7
TGCAGTGCTAGTGGGGCGAACTACGAGCAGTACTTC
CSASGANYEQYF
>once|.|TRBV7-3|TRBJ2-7
TGTGCCAGCAGCCCAACCAACCCGGGCAACGAGCAGTACTTC
CASSPTNPGNEQYF
>.|.|TRBV11-3|TRBJ2-3
TGTGCCAGCAGCTTAGGAAATCCCACAGATACGCAGTATTTT
CASSLGNPTDTQYF
>few|.|TRBV18|TRBJ1-2
TGTGCCAGCTCACCACGGCAAGGGGATGGCTACACCTTC
CASSPRQGDGYTF
>.|.|TRBV28|TRBJ1-4
TGTGCCAGCAGTTTTCGGCAGGGCTATGAAAAACTGTTTTTT
CASSFRQGYEKLFF
>.|.|TRBV7-9|TRBJ1-4
TGTGCCAGCAGCCCGCTAATCGGGGGGGCTGTTAGTGAAAAACTGTTTTTT
CASSPLIGGAVSEKLFF
>.|.|TRBV9|TRBJ2-5
TGTGCCAGCAGCCCGACGGGGCGACGAGAGACCCAGTACTTC
CASSPTGRRETQYF
>.|.|TRBV7-3|TRBJ2-1
TGTGCCAGCAGCTCAGCCGGTGAGCAGTTCTTC
CASSSAGEQFF
>.|.|TRBV6-5|TRBJ2-3
TGTGCCAGCAGTTACGGAACAGGGACGCAGTATTTT
CASSYGTGTQYF
>.|TRBD2|TRBV24-1|TRBJ2-2
TGTGCCACCAGTGATTTGGGGCTAGCGGGGGGGCGTAGCACCGGGGAGCTGTTTTTT
CATSDLGLAGGRSTGELFF
>.|TRBD1|TRBV6-2/TRBV6-3|TRBJ1-2
TGTGCCAGCAGTCGTCCGACAGGGCACTATGGCTACACCTTC
CASSRPTGHYGYTF
>.|TRBD1|TRBV3-1/TRBV3-2|TRBJ2-7
TGTGCCAGCAGCCAAGAGATGGCGGGACAGGGGATCTGCGAGCAGTACTTC
CASSQEMAGQGICEQYF
>few|.|TRBV5-8|TRBJ2-1
TGTGCCAGCACCCGGGGCTGGGAGAACAATGAGCAGTTCTTC
CASTRGWENNEQFF
>.|TRBD2|TRBV9|TRBJ2-7
TGTGCCAGCAGCGTAGAATTAGCGGGGGCCTACGAGCAGTACTTC
CASSVELAGAYEQYF
>.|.|TRBV12-3/TRBV12-4|TRBJ2-7
TGTGCCAGCAGTTTGAGCCTCTCCTACGAGCAGTACTTC
CASSLSLSYEQYF
>.|TRBD2|TRBV5-1|TRBJ2-1
TGCGCCAGCCGGACTAGCGGGGGGCCCTACAATGAGCAGTTCTTC
CASRTSGGPYNEQFF
>once|.|TRBV5-1|TRBJ1-2
TGCGCCAGCAGCTCTCCAGGGAAGACTGGCTACACCTTC
CASSSPGKTGYTF
>few|.|TRBV25-1|TRBJ1-6
TGTGCCAGCAGTCGGACAGCCGATTCACCCCTCCACTTT
CASSRTADSPLHF
>.|.|TRBV6-5|TRBJ1-4
TGTGCCAGCAGTCTGACAGTAGACAATGAAAAACTGTTTTTT
CASSLTVDNEKLFF
>medium-sized|TRBD1|TRBV7-2|TRBJ2-7
TGTGCCAGCAGCCGGGACAGGGGGTTCTACGAGCAGTACTTC
CASSRDRGFYEQYF
>.|TRBD2|TRBV7-8|TRBJ2-3
TGTGCCAGCAGCACGACGGGACTAGCGGGTGCGCAGTATTTT
CASSTTGLAGAQYF